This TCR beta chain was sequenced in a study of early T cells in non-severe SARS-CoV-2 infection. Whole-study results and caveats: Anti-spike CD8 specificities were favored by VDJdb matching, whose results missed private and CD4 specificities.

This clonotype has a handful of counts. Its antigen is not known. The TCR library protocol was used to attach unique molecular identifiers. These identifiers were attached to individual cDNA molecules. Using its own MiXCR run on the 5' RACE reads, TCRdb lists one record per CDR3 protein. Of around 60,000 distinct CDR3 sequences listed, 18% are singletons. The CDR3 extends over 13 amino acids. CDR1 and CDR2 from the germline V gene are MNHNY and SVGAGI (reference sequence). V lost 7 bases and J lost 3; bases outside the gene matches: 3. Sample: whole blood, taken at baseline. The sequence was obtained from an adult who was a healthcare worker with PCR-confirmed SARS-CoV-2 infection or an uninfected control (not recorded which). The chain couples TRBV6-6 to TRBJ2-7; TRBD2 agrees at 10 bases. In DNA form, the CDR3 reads TGTGCCAGCAATCTAGCGGGAGACTACGAGCAGTACTTC. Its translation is CASNLAGDYEQYF.